This T cell receptor (beta chain) was sequenced during a study of blood T cell dynamics during melanoma immunotherapy. The time point: week 3, after first cycle of checkpoint inhibitor. One draw preceded checkpoint blockade; another followed its first cycle at week 3. As for this clone: Its antigen is not known.

TCRdb's table, derived via immunoSEQ multiplex PCR, lists solely in-frame clones and lacks some. The table lists 13,000 to 15,000 clones, 70% to 90% of them singletons. Whole-study results and caveats: Clones driving repertoire changes may be melanoma-specific or general immune activation.

CDR1 is LGHNA and CDR2 is YSLEER in the germline V gene. Trimming took 4 bases from V and 11 from J, leaving 14 bases between them. This CDR3 has 13 amino acids. This clonotype was sampled from a human donor with melanoma. The sequencing here drew on blood, taken from a patient treated with checkpoint blockade. V usage is TRBV4-3 and J usage is TRBJ1-4; D is unresolved. The DNA of the CDR3 is TGCGCCAGCAGCCCCGGGCTGGTGAGGAAACTGTTTTTT. It translates to CASSPGLVRKLFF.